Listed below are T cell receptor beta chains from one sample, sequenced in a study of T cell changes during pregnancy in multiple sclerosis. The assay was immunoSEQ multiplex PCR, and TCRdb's table has in-frame clones only and misses some. The profile covers 45,000 or so clones, with approximately 96% appearing a single time and 0.75% to 0.9% taken by the ten largest. The source was peripheral blood, collected in the second trimester of pregnancy. These receptor sequences come from a female donor with multiple sclerosis, enrolled in a pregnancy study. CDR3s include the opening cysteine and the closing phenylalanine or tryptophan. The D gene is left open where the match is weak. For some rows the clone size is stated as once, few or many, or as a class when expanded; others skip it.

j_gene	v_gene	d_gene	abundance	CDR3nt	CDR3aa
TRBJ2-5	TRBV5-8	NA	NA	TGTGCCAGCAGCCTCCCAGGGGCCGGGCAAGAGACCCAGTACTTC	CASSLPGAGQETQYF
TRBJ2-2	TRBV7-3	TRBD2	once	TGTGCCAGCAGCCAAGGTGGTGCACTAGCGGGCACCGGGGAGCTGTTTTTT	CASSQGGALAGTGELFF
TRBJ1-1	TRBV6-5	NA	few	TGTGCCAGCAGTCACGGGACATTCAACACTGAAGCTTTCTTT	CASSHGTFNTEAFF
TRBJ1-1	TRBV6-6	NA	NA	TGTGCCAGCAGACGACAGGAGAACACTGAAGCTTTCTTT	CASRRQENTEAFF
TRBJ1-4	TRBV14	TRBD1	NA	TGTGCCAGCAGCCAAGATGGACAGGTGACGAAACTGTTTTTT	CASSQDGQVTKLFF
TRBJ2-2	TRBV5-1	TRBD2	NA	TGCGCCAGCGGACAAGGAGCGGGAGACACCGGGGAGCTGTTTTTT	CASGQGAGDTGELFF
TRBJ1-6	TRBV27	TRBD1	NA	TGTGCCAGCAGTTGGGACAGGGGGCTGAATTCACCCCTCCACTTT	CASSWDRGLNSPLHF
TRBJ2-1	TRBV7-3	TRBD2	NA	TGTGCCAGCAGCCGGCGGGGGGGGTACAATGAGCAGTTCTTC	CASSRRGGYNEQFF
TRBJ2-5	TRBV9	TRBD2	NA	TGTGCCAGCAGCCCGCAGCGGGGCCTCCAGGAGGCCCAGTACTTC	CASSPQRGLQEAQYF
TRBJ2-6	TRBV11-3	TRBD2	NA	TGTGCCAGCAGCCCCGGACTAGCGGGAGGAGGTGGGGCCAACGTCCTGACTTTC	CASSPGLAGGGGANVLTF
TRBJ2-2	TRBV10-3	NA	NA	TGTGCCATCAGGGACATCACCGGGGAGCTGTTTTTT	CAIRDITGELFF
TRBJ1-5	TRBV19	NA	NA	TGTGCCAGTAGTCCCAGGGAGGCCATCAATCAGCCCCAGCATTTT	CASSPREAINQPQHF
TRBJ2-5	TRBV7-2	TRBD2	once	TGTGCCAGCAGCTTAGATTCAGCGGGGAAACAAGAGACCCAGTACTTC	CASSLDSAGKQETQYF
TRBJ2-7	TRBV9	TRBD2	once	TGTGCCAGCAGCCCCAGACTAGCGGGAGTGGGCTACGAGCAGTACTTC	CASSPRLAGVGYEQYF
TRBJ1-1	TRBV7-8	NA	NA	TGTGCCAGCAGCTTAGGATTGGGGCGGACTGAAGCTTTCTTT	CASSLGLGRTEAFF
TRBJ2-3	TRBV6-5	TRBD1	NA	TGTGCCAGCAGTGTGTCGGACAGGGCAACAGATACGCAGTATTTT	CASSVSDRATDTQYF
TRBJ2-3	TRBV7-9	NA	NA	TGTGCCAGCAGCTCTAGGACCTTCAGGGCGGATACGCAGTATTTT	CASSSRTFRADTQYF
TRBJ1-5	TRBV6-1	TRBD1	NA	TGTGCCAGCAGCGACAGGGGAGGCGATCAGCCCCAGCATTTT	CASSDRGGDQPQHF
TRBJ1-1	TRBV10-3	NA	NA	TGTGCCATCAGTGACCCCAGGGCCACTGAAGCTTTCTTT	CAISDPRATEAFF
TRBJ1-1	TRBV25-1	TRBD1	NA	TGTGCCAGCAGTGTTTACAGCGACAGGGCGAAAGCTTTCTTT	CASSVYSDRAKAFF
TRBJ1-4	TRBV6-5	NA	NA	TGTGCCACCAGAGGTCGGACAGAAAATGAAAAACTGTTTTTT	CATRGRTENEKLFF
TRBJ2-3	TRBV7-8	NA	NA	TGTGCCAGCAGCTTAGGACTTCCTACGCAGTATTTT	CASSLGLPTQYF
TRBJ2-3	TRBV30	NA	NA	TGTGCCTGGAGTGTCCGGACAGATACGCAGTATTTT	CAWSVRTDTQYF
TRBJ1-1	TRBV28	TRBD1	NA	TGTGCCAGCAGCTCGAGGGACAGGGGGCTCGGTGAAGCTTTCTTT	CASSSRDRGLGEAFF
TRBJ1-4	TRBV5-1	TRBD1	once	TGCGCCAGCAGCCTCAATTCTTTACAGGGGAAGGGTGAAAAACTGTTTTTT	CASSLNSLQGKGEKLFF
TRBJ2-7	TRBV7-9	TRBD1	NA	TGTGCCAGCAGCTTACTGGACAGGGGAGTTTACGAGCAGTACTTC	CASSLLDRGVYEQYF
TRBJ1-5	TRBV6-1	TRBD1	once	TGTGCCAGCAGACAGGGGACTCTCAATCAGCCCCAGCATTTT	CASRQGTLNQPQHF
TRBJ2-5	TRBV18	TRBD2	NA	TGTGCCAGCTCACCATTCGGGAGGGGGATTGGAGAGACCCAGTACTTC	CASSPFGRGIGETQYF
TRBJ1-1	TRBV28	TRBD1	NA	TGTGCCAGCAGTTGGACAGGGGGCGACCCGAGCACTGAAGCTTTCTTT	CASSWTGGDPSTEAFF
TRBJ2-1	TRBV7-2	NA	NA	TGTGCCAGCAGCTTACTAGCACGTGCTGAGCAGTTCTTC	CASSLLARAEQFF
TRBJ2-1	TRBV7-8	NA	NA	TGTGCCAGCAGCTTAGAACGGGGAGCCTACAATGAGCAGTTCTTC	CASSLERGAYNEQFF
TRBJ1-2	TRBV7-9	NA	NA	TGTGCCAGCAGCTTAGGCGTTAGGGGCAGCTACACCTTC	CASSLGVRGSYTF
TRBJ2-3	TRBV5-1	NA	NA	TGCGCCAGCAGCATTCGGCTCAGGAGCACAGATACGCAGTATTTT	CASSIRLRSTDTQYF
TRBJ2-1	TRBV10-3	TRBD2	once	TGTGCCATCAGAAGATTGACTAGCGGGGGTTTGGAGCAGTTCTTC	CAIRRLTSGGLEQFF
TRBJ2-5	TRBV6-1	NA	NA	TGTGCCAGCAGTGAAGCAATGAGCGGACAAGAGACCCAGTACTTC	CASSEAMSGQETQYF
TRBJ1-5	TRBV10-1	NA	NA	TGCGCCAGCAGAGTCCCTCGGGGGGTGGATCAGCCCCAGCATTTT	CASRVPRGVDQPQHF
TRBJ2-1	TRBV19	NA	NA	TGTGCCAGTAGTATAGAAGGAGCGGGCTACTACAATGAGCAGTTCTTC	CASSIEGAGYYNEQFF
TRBJ2-7	TRBV7-2	NA	NA	TGTGCCAGCAGCTTTAGACAGTTCTCCTACGAGCAGTACTTC	CASSFRQFSYEQYF
TRBJ2-7	TRBV15	TRBD2	NA	TGTGCCACCAGCGCCCGGCTAGCGGGAGTCAGCGAGCAGTACTTC	CATSARLAGVSEQYF
TRBJ2-3	TRBV7-8	TRBD2	NA	TGTGCCAGCAGCTTGCAGCGGGGGCCCTCTTTCCCTTACACAGATACGCAGTATTTT	CASSLQRGPSFPYTDTQYF
TRBJ1-5	TRBV2	TRBD1	few	TGTGCCAGCAAGACTGGGACAGATAGCAATCAGCCCCAGCATTTT	CASKTGTDSNQPQHF
TRBJ1-1	TRBV19	NA	once	TGTGCCAGTAGTGCCGGCGCGGTTGCCAACGCTGAAGCTTTCTTT	CASSAGAVANAEAFF
TRBJ2-6	TRBV18	NA	NA	TGTGCCAGCTCACCACTGGGCGGGCCTAGCTCTGGGGCCAACGTCCTGACTTTC	CASSPLGGPSSGANVLTF
TRBJ1-2	TRBV2	TRBD1	few	TGTGCCAGCAGACGACAGGGATCCTATGGCTACACCTTC	CASRRQGSYGYTF
TRBJ2-5	TRBV20-1	NA	NA	TGCAGTGCTAGAGCTACTGAGACCCAGTACTTC	CSARATETQYF
TRBJ2-7	TRBV9	TRBD1	NA	TGTGCCAGCAGCGTAGCCGGTACAGGGGGCGTCGACGAGCAGTACTTC	CASSVAGTGGVDEQYF
TRBJ1-3	TRBV21-1	NA	NA	TGTGCCAGCAGCCCGGGACAGACTGGAAACACCATATATTTT	CASSPGQTGNTIYF
TRBJ2-5	TRBV7-2	NA	NA	TGTGCCAGCAGCTTAATAGCCTCGAGGGGGGGGGAGACCCAGTACTTC	CASSLIASRGGETQYF
TRBJ2-2	TRBV30	TRBD2	NA	TGTGCCTGGAGTGCCGGACTAGCGGGAGGAACCGGGGAGCTGTTTTTT	CAWSAGLAGGTGELFF
TRBJ2-5	TRBV28	TRBD2	once	TGTGCCAGCAGTTTATATACGGGAGGGCCGAGAGAGACCCAGTACTTC	CASSLYTGGPRETQYF
TRBJ2-1	TRBV4-1	TRBD2	NA	TGCGCCAGCAGCCAAGTCCGGTCACGGGAGGGCCTCTCGTGGTACAATGAGCAGTTCTTC	CASSQVRSREGLSWYNEQFF
TRBJ2-7	TRBV19	NA	NA	TGTGCCAGTAGTATAGTTACCTCCGGGGAGCAGTACTTC	CASSIVTSGEQYF
TRBJ2-1	TRBV7-2	TRBD2	NA	TGTGCCAGCAGTCCCCTTGCCGGGGGGGCGGGTGAGCAGTTCTTC	CASSPLAGGAGEQFF
TRBJ2-7	TRBV14	TRBD2	NA	TGTGCCAGCAGCCGACTAGCACGCGAGCAGTACTTC	CASSRLAREQYF
TRBJ2-7	TRBV5-1	NA	once	TGCGCCAGCAGCCCTGGGAGCTATTACGAGCAGTACTTC	CASSPGSYYEQYF
TRBJ1-5	TRBV2	NA	NA	TGTGCCAGCAGTGTCGAAGAGGCAGGGCCCCAGCCCCAGCATTTT	CASSVEEAGPQPQHF
TRBJ1-2	TRBV6-6	TRBD1	NA	TGTGCCAGCAGTTATAATACAGGGGGCGGCTATGGCTACACCTTC	CASSYNTGGGYGYTF
TRBJ2-7	TRBV11-3	TRBD1	NA	TGTGCCAGCAGCTTCGGGACAGCCTACGAGCAGTACTTC	CASSFGTAYEQYF
TRBJ2-3	TRBV19	TRBD2	NA	TGTGCCAGTAGTGCCCCGAGCGGGGTCACAGATACGCAGTATTTT	CASSAPSGVTDTQYF